This TCR beta chain was observed in a study of blood T cell repertoires in COVID-19. Study-wide background: PBMCs, B-cell-depleted T cells, or T cells provided the cDNA or gDNA that made up the material.

After removal of 1 base from V and 8 bases from J, the junction contained 4 bases not matched to a gene. The CDR3 totals 15 residues. CDR1 SGHNT and CDR2 YENEEA come from the germline V gene. Using immunoSEQ multiplex PCR, the repertoire was profiled, and TCRdb retains in-frame clones only, with some absent. Of over 130,000 clones detected, around 87% appear once; the ten largest clones hold under 6%. The receptor's source is a human donor in a cohort sampled during active COVID-19. The material sequenced was peripheral blood. The chain has TRBV11-3 and TRBJ2-1; 11 bases map to TRBD2. CDR3 coding DNA: TGTGCCAGCAGCTTAGGGGGACTAGCGGACCATGAGCAGTTCTTC. Its protein product is CASSLGGLADHEQFF.